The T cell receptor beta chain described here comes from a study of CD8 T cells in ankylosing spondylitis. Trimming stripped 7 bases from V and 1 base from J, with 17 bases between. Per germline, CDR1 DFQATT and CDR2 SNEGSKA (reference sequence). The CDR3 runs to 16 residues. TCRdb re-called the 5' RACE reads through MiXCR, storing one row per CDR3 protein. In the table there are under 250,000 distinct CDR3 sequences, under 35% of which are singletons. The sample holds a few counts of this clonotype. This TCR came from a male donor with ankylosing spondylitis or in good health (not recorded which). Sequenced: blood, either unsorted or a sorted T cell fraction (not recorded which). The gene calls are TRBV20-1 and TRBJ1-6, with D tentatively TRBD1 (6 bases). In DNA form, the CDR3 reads TGCAGTGGCTGGGGGCTCCGGGGATCCTATAATTCACCCCTCCACTTT. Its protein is CSGWGLRGSYNSPLHF.